These 25 T cell receptor beta chains came from one sample sequenced in a study of T cell repertoires in ileal Crohn's disease. Documented time point: inflamed ileum from the surgical specimen. Profiling relied on immunoSEQ multiplex PCR, and the TCRdb table lists in-frame clones only, not all of them. Seen here are approximately 5,700 clones, nearly 80% observed once, and the top ten hold approximately 38%. Sample: ileal tissue. The source is an adult with Crohn's disease.

This clone was seen just once. J is TRBJ1-5 and V is TRBV19; D is unresolved. With 3 bases removed from V and 1 base from J, the gap between germline ends came to 16 bases. Germline V gives CDR1 LNHDA, CDR2 SQIVND (reference sequence). The CDR3 loop spans 17 amino acids. In DNA form, the CDR3 reads TGTGCCAGTAGTATCGGCGGAGGAGGATCGAGCAATCAGCCCCAGCATTTT. This sequence encodes CASSIGGGGSSNQPQHF.

V gene TRBV27 combines with J gene TRBJ1-1, with D perhaps TRBD1 (6 bases). Germline V gene lookup returns CDR1 MNHEY and CDR2 SMNVEV (reference sequence). This CDR3 spans 14 amino acids. Trimming pared 5 bases from V and 1 base from J, leaving 11 bases between. The CDR3 nucleotides are TGTGCCAGCAGTATCGGACAGAAGAACACTGAAGCTTTCTTT. Translated: CASSIGQKNTEAFF.

The rearrangement uses TRBV5-1 and TRBJ1-2; 9 positions match TRBD1. The junction had 2 bases not matched to a gene; V was cut back by 0 bases and J by 5 bases. Germline values: CDR1 SGHRS, CDR2 YFSETQ. The CDR3 length is 14 residues. CDR3 DNA sequence: TGCGCCAGCAGCTTGGGCGGACAGGGGTATGGCTACACCTTC. It yields the protein CASSLGGQGYGYTF. The full variable domain, completed using reference TRBV5-1 and TRBJ1-2, is KAGVTQTPRYLIKTRGQQVTLSCSPISGHRSVSWYQQTPGQGLQFLFEYFSETQRNKGNFPGRFSGRQFSNSRSEMNVSTLELGDSALYLCASSLGGQGYGYTFGSGTRLTVV.

This clone was seen a single time. The gene calls are TRBV2 and TRBJ2-5; 7 bases map to TRBD2. The CDR3 is 16 residues long. Germline CDR1 SNHLY, CDR2 FYNNEI. Losses at the gene ends were 5 bases for V and 4 bases for J; bases not matched to a gene: 13. The DNA of the CDR3 is TGTGCCAGCAGTCCCCATGGGCGGGGGATAGGAGAGACCCAGTACTTC. Translation: CASSPHGRGIGETQYF.

The CDR3 nucleotides read TGTGCCAGCAGCCCAGCGGGTGGTATGAACACTGAAGCTTTCTTT. Its translation is CASSPAGGMNTEAFF. This chain links TRBV5-6 with TRBJ1-1; D is unresolved. This CDR3 contains 15 residues. The germline gives CDR1 SGHDT, CDR2 YYEEEE. Deletions cut 4 bases from V and 0 bases from J, with 13 bases between.

The chain has TRBV5-5 and TRBJ1-1; the D is unclear. CDR1 and CDR2 (germline): SGHKS, YYEKEE (reference sequence). CDR3 length: 16 residues. The V end lost 0 bases, the J end lost 2 bases, and 14 bases lay between the germline ends. The CDR3, as DNA: TGTGCCAGCAGCTTGGAGGGCCGAGGAACTAACACTGAAGCTTTCTTT. Amino acids: CASSLEGRGTNTEAFF.

The rearrangement links TRBV19 to TRBJ2-7; D remains unclear. This CDR3 is 13 amino acids long. The V end lost 10 bases, the J end lost 0 bases, and 13 bases lay between the germline ends. In germline, CDR1 is LNHDA, CDR2 SQIVND (reference sequence). CDR3 sequence (DNA): TGTGCCACACAGCAAGAAAACTCCTACGAGCAGTACTTC. As protein: CATQQENSYEQYF. Full variable domain (outside the CDR3, taken from reference TRBV19 and TRBJ2-7): DGGITQSPKYLFRKEGQNVTLSCEQNLNHDAMYWYRQDPGQGLRLIYYSQIVNDFQKGDIAEGYSVSREKKESFPLTVTSAQKNPTAFYLCATQQENSYEQYFGPGTRLTVT.

A few counts support this clone. The chain couples TRBV5-1 to TRBJ2-2, with D unclear. The germline V gene has CDR1 SGHRS and CDR2 YFSETQ. The CDR3 consists of 19 residues. V lost 0 bases to trimming and J lost 2 bases, with 20 bases between them. The CDR3 DNA reads TGCGCCAGCAGCTTGGGACTTTTGGGATGGGCCTACAACACCGGGGAGCTGTTTTTT. Translated: CASSLGLLGWAYNTGELFF.

The CDR3 DNA is TGTGCCAGCTCACCACCGTTTCGACGAGAGACCCAGTACTTC. This encodes CASSPPFRRETQYF. V and J are TRBV18 and TRBJ2-5; D gene ambiguous. The CDR3 has 14 amino acids. The ends were cut back, 0 bases at V and 4 bases at J, with 9 bases in the middle. Germline V CDR1 and CDR2: KGHSH, LQKENI.

The CDR3 region is CASRGRIRRDRTYNEQFF. In DNA form, the CDR3 reads TGTGCCAGCAGGGGACGAATTCGGCGGGACAGGACATACAATGAGCAGTTCTTC. This chain joins TRBV5-4 and TRBJ2-1; 8 nucleotides align to TRBD1. This CDR3 spans 18 amino acids. CDR1 and CDR2 from the germline V gene are SGHNT and YYREEE (reference sequence). Trimming removed 5 bases from V and 4 bases from J; junction bases left unmatched: 17.

The J gene is TRBJ1-6, the V gene TRBV18; 8 bases match TRBD1. This CDR3 region has 14 residues. J was trimmed by 6 bases and V by 5 bases; bases with no gene match: 3. Germline assignment: CDR1 KGHSH and CDR2 LQKENI. CDR3 amino acids: CASSSGQANSPLHF. DNA for the CDR3: TGTGCCAGCTCATCGGGACAGGCTAATTCACCCCTCCACTTT. Filled out from reference TRBV18 and TRBJ1-6, the complete variable domain reads NAGVMQNPRHLVRRRGQEARLRCSPMKGHSHVYWYRQLPEEGLKFMVYLQKENIIDESGMPKERFSAEFPKEGPSILRIQQVVRGDSAAYFCASSSGQANSPLHFGNGTRLTVT.

This clone has a handful of counts. The V gene is TRBV6-6, the J gene TRBJ1-1; D possibly corresponds to TRBD1 (5 bases). Deletions cut 7 bases from V and 11 bases from J, with 14 bases between. Germline V lookup: CDR1 MNHNY, CDR2 SVGAGI (reference sequence). The CDR3 has 11 amino acids. Here the CDR3 reads CASMGVPGAFF. In nucleotides, the CDR3 is TGTGCCAGCATGGGGGTGCCTGGGGCTTTCTTT.

The rearrangement uses TRBV27 and TRBJ1-1, with TRBD1 matching 10 bases. Germline V gene lookup returns CDR1 MNHEY and CDR2 SMNVEV (reference sequence). This CDR3 comprises 17 residues. V was pared by 8 bases and J by 1 base, with 13 bases of the junction left unmatched. CDR3 in DNA: TGTGCCAGCGGAAGAATTAGACAGGGGGCCTCGAACACTGAAGCTTTCTTT. As protein: CASGRIRQGASNTEAFF.

This clone showed up just a few times. The chain has TRBV10-3 and TRBJ1-2; TRBD1 matches at 7 bases. Germline V gives CDR1 ENHRY, CDR2 SYGVKD. The V and J ends lost 3 bases and 4 bases, in that order; junction bases with no gene match: 5. The CDR3 consists of 14 residues. CDR3 sequence reads: CAISDLGQLYGYTF. CDR3 bases: TGTGCCATCAGTGACTTGGGACAGCTCTATGGCTACACCTTC.

The chain joins TRBV18 to TRBJ2-7; 11 nucleotides agree with TRBD2. Per the germline V gene, CDR1 is KGHSH and CDR2 is LQKENI. The V and J ends lost 3 bases and 0 bases, in that order; junction bases with no gene match: 10. The CDR3 extends over 18 amino acids. The CDR3 loop is CASSPTPGTSGFSYEQYF. CDR3 DNA: TGTGCCAGCTCACCGACTCCGGGGACTAGCGGATTCTCCTACGAGCAGTACTTC.

Here the CDR3 DNA reads TGCGCCAGCAGCAGAGAACAGGGGGCTTACTACAATGAGCAGTTCTTC. It specifies CASSREQGAYYNEQFF. This rearrangement joins TRBV5-1 to TRBJ2-1, with TRBD1 matching over 9 bases. The germline V gene has CDR1 SGHRS and CDR2 YFSETQ. The CDR3 is 16 amino acids. J lost 3 bases, V lost 4 bases, and 8 bases had no gene match.

The count of this clone is one. One junction end disagrees with the germline gene, perhaps due to a read error. CDR3 DNA sequence: TGTGCCAGCAGTTTGGGACAGGACACTGAAGCTTTCTTT. Translating it yields CASSLGQDTEAFF. The gene calls are TRBV5-4 and TRBJ1-1, with 8 bases identical to TRBD1. The CDR3 contains 13 residues. Looked up from germline, CDR1 is SGHNT and CDR2 is YYREEE (reference sequence).

The gene calls are TRBV7-2 and TRBJ2-7, with TRBD2 identical over 10 bases. V shed 1 base, J shed 2 bases, and the junction held 5 bases outside the gene matches. The CDR3 has 16 residues. CDR1 SGHTA and CDR2 FQGNSA come from the germline V gene. The CDR3 loop reads CASSLGSGGRTYEQYF. DNA of the CDR3: TGTGCCAGCAGCTTAGGTAGCGGGGGGCGAACCTACGAGCAGTACTTC. Based on the CDR3 plus reference TRBV7-2 and TRBJ2-7, the full variable domain is GAGVSQSPSNKVTEKGKDVELRCDPISGHTALYWYRQSLGQGLEFLIYFQGNSAPDKSGLPSDRFSAERTGGSVSTLTIQRTQQEDSAVYLCASSLGSGGRTYEQYFGPGTRLTVT.

V is TRBV6-5 and J is TRBJ1-4, with a weak D call TRBD1 (6 bases). This CDR3 has 15 residues. Germline CDR1 and CDR2: MNHEY and SVGAGI. Trimming took 6 bases from V and 13 from J, leaving 24 bases between them. The CDR3, as DNA: TGTGCCAGCAGCCCCGAGTACAGGGCGGGGTCGGGACTGTTTTTT. Protein sequence: CASSPEYRAGSGLFF.

The chain combines TRBV6-5 with TRBJ1-1; D gene unclear. The CDR3 loop spans 12 amino acids. Trimming took 2 bases from V and 8 from J, leaving 9 bases between them. Germline CDR1 MNHEY, CDR2 SVGAGI. The CDR3 coding sequence is TGTGCCAGCAGTTACGGACGAGGAGAAGCTTTCTTT. Encoded protein: CASSYGRGEAFF.

V gene TRBV2 combines with J gene TRBJ2-2; D assignment may be TRBD1 or TRBD2 (5 bases each). The germline V and J ends were trimmed by 8 bases and 1 base, with 14 bases remaining between them. This CDR3 is built from 15 residues. CDR1 and CDR2 (germline): SNHLY, FYNNEI. The CDR3 loop is CASDPSGRNTGELFF. In DNA, the CDR3 is TGTGCCAGCGACCCCTCAGGGAGGAACACCGGGGAGCTGTTTTTT. Looking up the rest from reference TRBV2 and TRBJ2-2 gives the full variable domain: EPEVTQTPSHQVTQMGQEVILRCVPISNHLYFYWYRQILGQKVEFLVSFYNNEISEKSEIFDDQFSVERPDGSNFTLKIRSTKLEDSAMYFCASDPSGRNTGELFFGEGSRLTVL.

V and J are TRBV18 and TRBJ2-1, with 8 bases that match TRBD2. Germline-derived CDR1 and CDR2 are KGHSH and LQKENI. Unmatched junction bases numbered 10, after V lost 3 bases and J lost 9 bases. This CDR3 spans 15 amino acids. The CDR3 sequence: CASSPGLAGSVEQFF. CDR3 DNA: TGTGCCAGCTCACCCGGACTAGCAGGGTCAGTTGAGCAGTTCTTC.

The genes are TRBV18 and TRBJ1-2; D is possibly TRBD1 (6 bases). The CDR3 is 14 residues long. Trimming stripped 2 bases from V and 4 bases from J, with 11 bases between. CDR1 is KGHSH and CDR2 is LQKENI in the germline V gene. CDR3 DNA sequence: TGTGCCAGCTCACCAGGGGACATCGGCTATGGCTACACCTTC. Encoded protein: CASSPGDIGYGYTF. The full variable domain, with the rest looked up from reference TRBV18 and TRBJ1-2, is NAGVMQNPRHLVRRRGQEARLRCSPMKGHSHVYWYRQLPEEGLKFMVYLQKENIIDESGMPKERFSAEFPKEGPSILRIQQVVRGDSAAYFCASSPGDIGYGYTFGSGTRLTVV.

CDR3 region: CASSLQGLSSYNEQFF. The CDR3, as DNA: TGTGCCAGCAGCTTACAGGGGCTGAGCTCCTACAATGAGCAGTTCTTC. The rearrangement joins TRBV7-2 to TRBJ2-1, with D possibly TRBD1 on 6 matching bases. Per germline, CDR1 SGHTA and CDR2 FQGNSA. The V gene lost 2 bases and the J gene lost 0 bases, with 11 bases spanning the gap. CDR3 length equals 16 residues.

The V and J genes are TRBV7-6 and TRBJ1-1; no definite D call. Germline CDR1 is SGHVS and CDR2 is FNYEAQ. Trimming took 3 bases from V and 5 from J, leaving 7 bases between them. CDR3 length equals 12 residues. CDR3 amino acids: CASSLYTTEAFF. The DNA for the CDR3 is TGTGCCAGCAGCTTGTACACAACTGAAGCTTTCTTT.